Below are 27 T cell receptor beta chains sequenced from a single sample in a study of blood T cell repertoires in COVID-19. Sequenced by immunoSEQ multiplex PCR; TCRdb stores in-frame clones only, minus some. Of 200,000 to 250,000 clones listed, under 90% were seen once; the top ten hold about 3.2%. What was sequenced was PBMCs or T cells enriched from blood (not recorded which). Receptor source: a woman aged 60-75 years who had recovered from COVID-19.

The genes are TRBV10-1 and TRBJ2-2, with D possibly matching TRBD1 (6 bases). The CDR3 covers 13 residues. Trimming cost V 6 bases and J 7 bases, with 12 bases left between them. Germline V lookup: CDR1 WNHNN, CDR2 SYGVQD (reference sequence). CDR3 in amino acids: CASRSTGNGELFF. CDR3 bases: TGCGCCAGCAGGTCTACAGGGAACGGGGAGCTGTTTTTT.

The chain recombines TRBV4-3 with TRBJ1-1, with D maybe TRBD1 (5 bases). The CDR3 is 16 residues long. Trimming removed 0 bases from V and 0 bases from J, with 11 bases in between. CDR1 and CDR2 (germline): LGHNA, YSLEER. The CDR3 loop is CASSQDGAGLNTEAFF. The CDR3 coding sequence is TGCGCCAGCAGCCAAGATGGGGCAGGGTTGAACACTGAAGCTTTCTTT.

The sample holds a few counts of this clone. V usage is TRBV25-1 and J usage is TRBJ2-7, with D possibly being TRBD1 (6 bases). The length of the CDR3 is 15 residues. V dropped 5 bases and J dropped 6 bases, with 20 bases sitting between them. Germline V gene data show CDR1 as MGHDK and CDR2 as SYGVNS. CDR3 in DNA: TGTGCCAGCAGTCCCCTTGAGGGACAAGGAGGCGAGCAGTACTTC. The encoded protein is CASSPLEGQGGEQYF.

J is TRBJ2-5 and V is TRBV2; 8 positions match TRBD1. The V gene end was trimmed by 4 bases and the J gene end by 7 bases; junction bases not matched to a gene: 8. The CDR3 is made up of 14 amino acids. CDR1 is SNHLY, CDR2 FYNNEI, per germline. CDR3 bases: TGTGCCAGCAGTGTACAACCACAGGGGGGGACCCAGTACTTC. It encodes CASSVQPQGGTQYF.

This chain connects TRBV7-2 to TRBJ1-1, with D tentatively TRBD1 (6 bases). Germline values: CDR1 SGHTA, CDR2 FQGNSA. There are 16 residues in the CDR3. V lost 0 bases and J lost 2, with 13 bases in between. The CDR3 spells CASSLAGGALNTEAFF. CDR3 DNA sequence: TGTGCCAGCAGCTTAGCTGGGGGCGCCCTAAACACTGAAGCTTTCTTT.

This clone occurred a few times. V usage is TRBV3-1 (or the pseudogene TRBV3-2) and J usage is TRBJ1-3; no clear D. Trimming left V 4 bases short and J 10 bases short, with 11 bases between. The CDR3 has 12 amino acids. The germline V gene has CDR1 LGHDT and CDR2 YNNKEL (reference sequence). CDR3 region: CASSLTETTIYF. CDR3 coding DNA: TGTGCCAGCAGCCTGACCGAGACAACCATATATTTT.

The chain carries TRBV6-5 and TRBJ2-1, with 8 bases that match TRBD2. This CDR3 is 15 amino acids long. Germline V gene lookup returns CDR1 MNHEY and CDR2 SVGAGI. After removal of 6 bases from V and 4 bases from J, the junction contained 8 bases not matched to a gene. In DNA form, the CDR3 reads TGTGCCAGCAGCCCGATTAGCGGGGAGTACAATGAGCAGTTCTTC. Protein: CASSPISGEYNEQFF.

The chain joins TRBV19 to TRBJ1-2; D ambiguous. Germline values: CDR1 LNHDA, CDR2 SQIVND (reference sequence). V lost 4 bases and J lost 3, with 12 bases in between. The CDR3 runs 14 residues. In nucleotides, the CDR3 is TGTGCCAGTAGTAGGGCAGGTTTGGACTATGGCTACACCTTC. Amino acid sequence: CASSRAGLDYGYTF.

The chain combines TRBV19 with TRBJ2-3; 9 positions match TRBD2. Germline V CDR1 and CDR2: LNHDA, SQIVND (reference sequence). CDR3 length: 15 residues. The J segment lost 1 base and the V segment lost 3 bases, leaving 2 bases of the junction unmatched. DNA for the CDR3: TGTGCCAGTAGTATGGTAGCGGGGGGCACAGATACGCAGTATTTT. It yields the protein CASSMVAGGTDTQYF. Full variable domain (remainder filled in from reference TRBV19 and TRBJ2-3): DGGITQSPKYLFRKEGQNVTLSCEQNLNHDAMYWYRQDPGQGLRLIYYSQIVNDFQKGDIAEGYSVSREKKESFPLTVTSAQKNPTAFYLCASSMVAGGTDTQYFGPGTRLTVL.

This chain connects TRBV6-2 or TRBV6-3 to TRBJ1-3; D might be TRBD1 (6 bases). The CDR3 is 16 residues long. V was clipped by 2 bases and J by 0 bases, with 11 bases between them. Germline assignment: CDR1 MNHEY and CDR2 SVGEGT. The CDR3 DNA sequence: TGTGCCAGCAGTTACGGACAGCCACACTCTGGAAACACCATATATTTT. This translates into CASSYGQPHSGNTIYF.

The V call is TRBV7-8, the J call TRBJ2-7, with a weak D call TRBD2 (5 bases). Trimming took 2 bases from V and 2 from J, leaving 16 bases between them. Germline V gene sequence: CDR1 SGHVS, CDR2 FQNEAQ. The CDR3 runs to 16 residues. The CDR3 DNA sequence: TGTGCCAGCAGCTTACTCGGACTTACCCCGGCCTACGAGCAGTACTTC. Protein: CASSLLGLTPAYEQYF.

CDR3 sequence: CSASISGSPNEQFF. The DNA for the CDR3 is TGCAGTGCTAGTATTAGCGGGAGTCCCAATGAGCAGTTCTTC. The chain couples TRBV20-1 to TRBJ2-1; 9 nucleotides agree with TRBD2. The CDR3 contains 14 residues. Losses at the gene ends were 3 bases for V and 6 bases for J; bases not matched to a gene: 6. Germline V lookup: CDR1 DFQATT, CDR2 SNEGSKA (reference sequence).

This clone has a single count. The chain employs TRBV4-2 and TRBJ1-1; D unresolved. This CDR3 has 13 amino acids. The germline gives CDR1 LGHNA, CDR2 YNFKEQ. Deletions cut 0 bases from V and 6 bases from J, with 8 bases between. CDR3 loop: CASSQEYMAEAFF. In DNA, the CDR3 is TGTGCCAGCAGCCAAGAATACATGGCTGAAGCTTTCTTT.

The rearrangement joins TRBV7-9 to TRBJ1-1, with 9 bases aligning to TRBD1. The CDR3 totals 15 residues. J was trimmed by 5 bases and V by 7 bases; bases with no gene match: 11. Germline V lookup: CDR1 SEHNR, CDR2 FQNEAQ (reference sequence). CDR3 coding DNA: TGTGCCAGCACCTCTTTGGGACAGGGATGGACTGAAGCTTTCTTT. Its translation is CASTSLGQGWTEAFF.

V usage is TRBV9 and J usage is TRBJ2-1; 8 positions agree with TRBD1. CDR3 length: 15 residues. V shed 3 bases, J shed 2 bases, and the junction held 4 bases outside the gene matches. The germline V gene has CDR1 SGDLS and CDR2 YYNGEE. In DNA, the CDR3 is TGTGCCAGCAGCGCTGGACAGGGCGCCTACAATGAGCAGTTCTTC. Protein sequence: CASSAGQGAYNEQFF.

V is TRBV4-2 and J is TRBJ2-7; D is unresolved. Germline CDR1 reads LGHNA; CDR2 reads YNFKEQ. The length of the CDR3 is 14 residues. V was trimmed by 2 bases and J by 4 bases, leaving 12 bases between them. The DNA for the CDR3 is TGTGCCAGCAGCCAACGGCAGGCGCCTTACGAGCAGTACTTC. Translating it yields CASSQRQAPYEQYF.

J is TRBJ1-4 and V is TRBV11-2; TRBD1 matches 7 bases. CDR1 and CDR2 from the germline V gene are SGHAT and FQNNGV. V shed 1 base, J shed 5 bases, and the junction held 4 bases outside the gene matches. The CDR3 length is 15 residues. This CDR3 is CASSLAGTVNEKLFF. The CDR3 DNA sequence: TGTGCCAGCAGCTTAGCAGGGACAGTCAATGAAAAACTGTTTTTT.

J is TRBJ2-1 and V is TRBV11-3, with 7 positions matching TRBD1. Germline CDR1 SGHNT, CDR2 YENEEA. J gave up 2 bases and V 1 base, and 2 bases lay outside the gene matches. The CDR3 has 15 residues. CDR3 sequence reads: CASSLGGQTYNEQFF. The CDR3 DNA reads TGTGCCAGCAGCTTAGGGGGACAGACCTACAATGAGCAGTTCTTC.

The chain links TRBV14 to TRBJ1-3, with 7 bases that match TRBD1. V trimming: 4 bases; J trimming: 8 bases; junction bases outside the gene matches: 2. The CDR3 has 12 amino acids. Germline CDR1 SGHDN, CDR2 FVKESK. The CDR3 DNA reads TGTGCCAGCAGCCGACAGGGTTACACCATATATTTT. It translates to CASSRQGYTIYF.

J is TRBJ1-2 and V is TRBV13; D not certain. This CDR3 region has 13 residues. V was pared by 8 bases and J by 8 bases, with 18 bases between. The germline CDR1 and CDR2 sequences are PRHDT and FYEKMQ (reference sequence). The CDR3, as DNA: TGTGCCAGCCACTCCTGGCGTGAGGAAGGCTACACCTTC. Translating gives CASHSWREEGYTF.

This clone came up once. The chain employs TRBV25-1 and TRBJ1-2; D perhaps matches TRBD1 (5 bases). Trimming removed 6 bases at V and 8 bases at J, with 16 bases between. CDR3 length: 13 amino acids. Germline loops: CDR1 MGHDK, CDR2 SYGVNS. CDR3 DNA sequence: TGTGCCAGCAGCGACATCAGGGTGGGGGGCTACACCTTC. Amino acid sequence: CASSDIRVGGYTF.

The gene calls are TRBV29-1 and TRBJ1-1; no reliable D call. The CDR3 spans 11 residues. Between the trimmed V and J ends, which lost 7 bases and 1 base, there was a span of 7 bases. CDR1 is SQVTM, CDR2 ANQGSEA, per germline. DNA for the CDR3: TGCAGCGCCTCGTCGAACACTGAAGCTTTCTTT. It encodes CSASSNTEAFF.

The CDR3 spells CASSLFPIRGGAGNNYGYTF. Written as DNA, the CDR3 is TGTGCCAGCAGTTTATTTCCGATAAGAGGGGGCGCGGGGAATAACTATGGCTACACCTTC. The genes are TRBV27 and TRBJ1-2, with 7 bases lining up with TRBD1. Trimming cost V 1 base and J 1 base; bases outside gene matches: 18. The CDR3 spans 20 residues. The germline V gene encodes CDR1 MNHEY and CDR2 SMNVEV (reference sequence).

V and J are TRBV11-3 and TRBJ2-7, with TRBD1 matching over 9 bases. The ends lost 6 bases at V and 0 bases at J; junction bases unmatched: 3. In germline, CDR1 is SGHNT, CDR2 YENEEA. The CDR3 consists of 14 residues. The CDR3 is CASSPGQGSYEQYF. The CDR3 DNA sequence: TGTGCCAGCAGTCCGGGACAGGGCTCCTACGAGCAGTACTTC.

As DNA, the CDR3 is TGTGCCAGCTCAGGGAGCAGGGGCACAATCTCGACTGGAAACACCATATATTTT. Translated: CASSGSRGTISTGNTIYF. This sequence joins TRBV18 and TRBJ1-3; perhaps TRBD1 as D (6 bases). With 5 bases removed from V and 2 bases from J, the gap between germline ends came to 22 bases. CDR3 size: 18 residues. Looked up from germline, CDR1 is KGHSH and CDR2 is LQKENI.

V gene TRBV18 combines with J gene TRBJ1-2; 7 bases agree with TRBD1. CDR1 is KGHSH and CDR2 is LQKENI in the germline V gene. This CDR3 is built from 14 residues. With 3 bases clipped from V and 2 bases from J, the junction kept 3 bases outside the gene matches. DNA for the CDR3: TGTGCCAGCTCACCCCCGACAGGGAACTATGGCTACACCTTC. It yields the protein CASSPPTGNYGYTF.

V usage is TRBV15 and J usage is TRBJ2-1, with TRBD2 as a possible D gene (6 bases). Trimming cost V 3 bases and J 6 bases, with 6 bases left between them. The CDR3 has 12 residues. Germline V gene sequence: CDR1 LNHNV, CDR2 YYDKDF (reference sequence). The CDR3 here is CATSRGGNEQFF. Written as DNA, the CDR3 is TGTGCCACCAGCAGGGGAGGCAATGAGCAGTTCTTC.